This is a list of T cell receptor beta chains from one sample in a study of T-cell memory formation after mild COVID-19. MiXCR, run by TCRdb on the 5' RACE reads, gives a single entry per CDR3 protein. The table has about 150,000 distinct CDR3 sequences, almost 25% seen once; the top ten hold approximately 25%. The specimen was PBMCs or a T cell subset sorted from them (not recorded which). These receptors all come from an adult woman who had mild COVID-19 (a few samples of this study predate the infection). Cell type and time point are not known. Both conserved end residues are part of each CDR3. Each record gives: clone size, V gene, J gene, D gene, CDR3 protein, CDR3 DNA. A D gene is named only where the DNA matches it firmly. The listing skips clone size in some rows; elsewhere it reads once, few, many or a size class.

clone_size: few
v_call: TRBV21-1
j_call: TRBJ1-6
d_call: .
cdr3_aa: CASSKPYRDSYNSPLHF
cdr3_nt: TGTGCCAGCAGCAAACCTTACAGGGACTCCTATAATTCACCCCTCCACTTT

clone_size: few
v_call: TRBV5-1
j_call: TRBJ2-7
d_call: .
cdr3_aa: CASSSRGFHEQYF
cdr3_nt: TGCGCCAGCAGCTCCAGAGGTTTCCACGAGCAGTACTTC

clone_size: .
v_call: TRBV29-1
j_call: TRBJ2-1
d_call: .
cdr3_aa: CSVEGPLYGDNEQFF
cdr3_nt: TGCAGCGTTGAGGGGCCACTCTATGGAGACAATGAGCAGTTCTTC

clone_size: .
v_call: TRBV7-8
j_call: TRBJ2-6
d_call: .
cdr3_aa: CASSLDGPPGASGANVLTF
cdr3_nt: TGTGCCAGCAGCCTGGATGGACCCCCAGGGGCCTCTGGGGCCAACGTCCTGACTTTC

clone_size: few
v_call: TRBV9
j_call: TRBJ2-1
d_call: TRBD2
cdr3_aa: CASSIYTGTSAYNEQFF
cdr3_nt: TGTGCCAGCAGCATCTACACCGGGACTAGCGCTTACAATGAGCAGTTCTTC

clone_size: few
v_call: TRBV21-1
j_call: TRBJ1-4
d_call: .
cdr3_aa: CASSREYGLFF
cdr3_nt: TGTGCCAGCAGCAGGGAATACGGACTGTTTTTT

clone_size: .
v_call: TRBV5-1
j_call: TRBJ2-7
d_call: .
cdr3_aa: CASTHRDGGSYEQYF
cdr3_nt: TGCGCCAGCACCCATCGGGACGGAGGGTCCTACGAGCAGTACTTC

clone_size: few
v_call: TRBV4-1
j_call: TRBJ1-1
d_call: .
cdr3_aa: CASSQERNTNTEAFF
cdr3_nt: TGCGCCAGCAGCCAAGAGAGGAACACGAACACTGAAGCTTTCTTT

clone_size: .
v_call: TRBV7-3
j_call: TRBJ2-1
d_call: .
cdr3_aa: CASSFFSGNSYNEQFF
cdr3_nt: TGTGCCAGCAGCTTTTTTTCCGGGAACTCCTACAATGAGCAGTTCTTC

clone_size: few
v_call: TRBV7-6
j_call: TRBJ1-4
d_call: TRBD1
cdr3_aa: CASSKGQGINEKLFF
cdr3_nt: TGTGCCAGCAGCAAAGGACAGGGAATTAATGAAAAACTGTTTTTT

clone_size: .
v_call: TRBV7-8
j_call: TRBJ2-5
d_call: .
cdr3_aa: CASSLGGGGETQYF
cdr3_nt: TGTGCCAGCAGCTTAGGTGGTGGAGGAGAGACCCAGTACTTC

clone_size: few
v_call: TRBV12-3/TRBV12-4
j_call: TRBJ2-1
d_call: TRBD2
cdr3_aa: CASISGGASKQFF
cdr3_nt: TGTGCCAGTATTAGCGGGGGGGCCAGTAAGCAGTTCTTC

clone_size: few
v_call: TRBV4-1
j_call: TRBJ2-7
d_call: TRBD2
cdr3_aa: CASSLGLAGSDEQYF
cdr3_nt: TGCGCCAGCAGCCTAGGACTAGCGGGAAGCGACGAGCAGTACTTC

clone_size: .
v_call: TRBV14
j_call: TRBJ2-7
d_call: .
cdr3_aa: CASSPRTAPYEQYF
cdr3_nt: TGTGCCAGCAGCCCCCGGACAGCCCCTTACGAGCAGTACTTC

clone_size: .
v_call: TRBV25-1
j_call: TRBJ1-2
d_call: .
cdr3_aa: CASESLRDPGYTF
cdr3_nt: TGTGCCAGCGAGTCCCTGAGGGATCCGGGCTACACCTTC

clone_size: few
v_call: TRBV7-2
j_call: TRBJ2-3
d_call: .
cdr3_aa: CASSLGRGGLADTQYF
cdr3_nt: TGTGCCAGCAGCTTAGGCCGGGGCGGGTTGGCAGATACGCAGTATTTT

clone_size: few
v_call: TRBV5-6
j_call: TRBJ2-1
d_call: .
cdr3_aa: CASSGARGNEQFF
cdr3_nt: TGTGCCAGCAGCGGAGCCCGGGGAAATGAGCAGTTCTTC

clone_size: .
v_call: TRBV29-1
j_call: TRBJ2-2
d_call: .
cdr3_aa: CSVSSRSGELFF
cdr3_nt: TGCAGCGTGTCTAGTCGGTCCGGGGAGCTGTTTTTT

clone_size: .
v_call: TRBV3-1
j_call: TRBJ1-1
d_call: .
cdr3_aa: CASSQDLNTEAFF
cdr3_nt: TGTGCCAGCAGCCAAGACCTGAACACTGAAGCTTTCTTT

clone_size: .
v_call: TRBV5-6
j_call: TRBJ1-6
d_call: .
cdr3_aa: CASSLVNSPLHF
cdr3_nt: TGTGCCAGCAGCTTGGTGAATTCACCCCTCCACTTT

clone_size: .
v_call: TRBV7-2
j_call: TRBJ2-3
d_call: .
cdr3_aa: CASSSLPGAGDTQYF
cdr3_nt: TGTGCCAGCAGCTCCCTCCCGGGAGCTGGCGATACGCAGTATTTT

clone_size: .
v_call: TRBV20-1
j_call: TRBJ2-1
d_call: .
cdr3_aa: CSARDPGEIGYNEQFF
cdr3_nt: TGCAGTGCTAGAGATCCCGGGGAAATCGGCTACAATGAGCAGTTCTTC

clone_size: once
v_call: TRBV7-3
j_call: TRBJ1-2
d_call: .
cdr3_aa: CASSASGQFYGYTF
cdr3_nt: TGTGCCAGCAGCGCCTCGGGGCAGTTCTATGGCTACACCTTC

clone_size: .
v_call: TRBV6-6
j_call: TRBJ2-5
d_call: .
cdr3_aa: CASSYRETQYF
cdr3_nt: TGTGCCAGCAGTTACAGGGAGACCCAGTACTTC

clone_size: many
v_call: TRBV13
j_call: TRBJ2-1
d_call: .
cdr3_aa: CASIGLRNEQFF
cdr3_nt: TGTGCCAGCATTGGACTGCGCAATGAGCAGTTCTTC

clone_size: .
v_call: TRBV6-4
j_call: TRBJ1-5
d_call: .
cdr3_aa: CASSARHTSNQPQHF
cdr3_nt: TGTGCCAGCAGCGCCCGACATACTAGCAATCAGCCCCAGCATTTT

clone_size: .
v_call: TRBV9
j_call: TRBJ2-7
d_call: TRBD2
cdr3_aa: CASSPTSGFSYEKYF
cdr3_nt: TGTGCCAGCAGCCCTACTAGCGGCTTCTCCTACGAGAAGTACTTC

clone_size: many
v_call: TRBV28
j_call: TRBJ2-3
d_call: .
cdr3_aa: CAIPPGEVSDTQYF
cdr3_nt: TGTGCCATCCCGCCAGGAGAGGTTTCCGATACGCAGTATTTT

clone_size: few
v_call: TRBV7-9
j_call: TRBJ2-1
d_call: TRBD2
cdr3_aa: CASHSGIGSYNEQFF
cdr3_nt: TGTGCCAGCCACAGCGGGATAGGCTCCTACAATGAGCAGTTCTTC

clone_size: few
v_call: TRBV7-9
j_call: TRBJ2-3
d_call: .
cdr3_aa: CIRGGQTDTQYF
cdr3_nt: TGTATCCGAGGGGGGCAGACAGATACGCAGTATTTT

clone_size: few
v_call: TRBV9
j_call: TRBJ1-1
d_call: TRBD1
cdr3_aa: CASSGPVGQFTEAFF
cdr3_nt: TGTGCCAGCAGCGGGCCCGTGGGACAGTTCACTGAAGCTTTCTTT

clone_size: .
v_call: TRBV29-1
j_call: TRBJ2-1
d_call: TRBD2
cdr3_aa: CSVDGTSGTISYNEQFF
cdr3_nt: TGCAGCGTTGACGGGACTAGCGGGACGATCTCCTACAATGAGCAGTTCTTC

clone_size: .
v_call: TRBV2
j_call: TRBJ2-1
d_call: .
cdr3_aa: CASSESGPNNEQFF
cdr3_nt: TGTGCCAGCAGTGAATCGGGACCCAACAATGAGCAGTTCTTC

clone_size: few
v_call: TRBV27
j_call: TRBJ2-3
d_call: .
cdr3_aa: CASMTVYTDTQYF
cdr3_nt: TGTGCCAGCATGACAGTTTACACAGATACGCAGTATTTT

clone_size: .
v_call: TRBV5-1
j_call: TRBJ2-1
d_call: .
cdr3_aa: CASSLGVEYYNEQFF
cdr3_nt: TGCGCCAGCAGCCTCGGTGTAGAGTACTACAATGAGCAGTTCTTC

clone_size: few
v_call: TRBV6-5
j_call: TRBJ1-1
d_call: .
cdr3_aa: CASSQGWAEAFF
cdr3_nt: TGTGCCAGCAGTCAGGGCTGGGCTGAAGCTTTCTTT

clone_size: few
v_call: TRBV7-6
j_call: TRBJ2-3
d_call: TRBD2
cdr3_aa: CASRTGSGADTQYF
cdr3_nt: TGTGCCAGCAGAACCGGGAGCGGGGCAGATACGCAGTATTTT

clone_size: few
v_call: TRBV30
j_call: TRBJ1-1
d_call: .
cdr3_aa: CAGGGLLGTEAFF
cdr3_nt: TGTGCCGGGGGGGGCCTCCTTGGCACTGAAGCTTTCTTT

clone_size: .
v_call: TRBV14
j_call: TRBJ2-1
d_call: .
cdr3_aa: CASSQEIRRNNEQFF
cdr3_nt: TGTGCCAGCAGCCAAGAGATTCGCAGGAACAATGAGCAGTTCTTC